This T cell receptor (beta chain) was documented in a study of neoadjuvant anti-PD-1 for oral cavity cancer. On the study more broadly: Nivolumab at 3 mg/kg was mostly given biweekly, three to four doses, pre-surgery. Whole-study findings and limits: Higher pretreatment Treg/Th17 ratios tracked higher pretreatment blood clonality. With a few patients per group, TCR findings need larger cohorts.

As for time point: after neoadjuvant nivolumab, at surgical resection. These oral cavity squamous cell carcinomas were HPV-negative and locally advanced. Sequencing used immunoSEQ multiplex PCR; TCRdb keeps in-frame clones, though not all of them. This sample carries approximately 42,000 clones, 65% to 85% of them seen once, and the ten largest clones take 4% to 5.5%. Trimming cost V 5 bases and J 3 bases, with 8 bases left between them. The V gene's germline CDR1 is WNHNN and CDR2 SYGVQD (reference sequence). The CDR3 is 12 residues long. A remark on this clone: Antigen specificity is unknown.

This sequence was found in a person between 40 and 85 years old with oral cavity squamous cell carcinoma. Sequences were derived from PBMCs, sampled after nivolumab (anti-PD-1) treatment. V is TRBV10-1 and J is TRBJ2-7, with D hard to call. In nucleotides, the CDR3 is TGCGCCAGCAGTTCCAATGGCTACGAGCAGTACTTC. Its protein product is CASSSNGYEQYF.